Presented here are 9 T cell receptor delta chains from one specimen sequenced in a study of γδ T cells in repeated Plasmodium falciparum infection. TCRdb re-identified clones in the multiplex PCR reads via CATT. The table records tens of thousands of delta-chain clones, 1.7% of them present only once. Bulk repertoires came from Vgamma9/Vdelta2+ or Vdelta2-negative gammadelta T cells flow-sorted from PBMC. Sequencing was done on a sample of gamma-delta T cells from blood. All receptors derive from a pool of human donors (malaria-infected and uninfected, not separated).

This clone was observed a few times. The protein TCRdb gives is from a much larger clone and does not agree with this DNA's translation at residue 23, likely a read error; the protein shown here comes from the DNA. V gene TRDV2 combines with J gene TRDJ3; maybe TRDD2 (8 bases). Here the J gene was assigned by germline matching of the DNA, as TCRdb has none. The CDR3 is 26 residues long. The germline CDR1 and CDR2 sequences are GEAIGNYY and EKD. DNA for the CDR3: TGTGCCTGTGACGTACGTTACTTCCTACACTATTACTGGGGAACGAGGGACTCCTGGGACACCCGACGGATGTTTTTC. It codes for CACDVRYFLHYYWGTRDSWDTRRMFF.

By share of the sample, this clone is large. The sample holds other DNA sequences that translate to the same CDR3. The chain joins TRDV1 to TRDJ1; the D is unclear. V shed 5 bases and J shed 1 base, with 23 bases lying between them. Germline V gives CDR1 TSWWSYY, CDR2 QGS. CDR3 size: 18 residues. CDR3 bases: TGTGCTCTTGGGTTCACCTCCGTACATACTTATATCACCGATAAACTCATCTTT. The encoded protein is CALGFTSVHTYITDKLIF.

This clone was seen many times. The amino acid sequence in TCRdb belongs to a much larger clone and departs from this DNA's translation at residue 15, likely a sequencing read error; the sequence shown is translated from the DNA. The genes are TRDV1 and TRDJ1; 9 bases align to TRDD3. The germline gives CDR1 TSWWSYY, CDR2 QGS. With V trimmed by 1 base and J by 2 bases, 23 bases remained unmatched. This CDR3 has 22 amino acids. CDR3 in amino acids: CALGERPLKAWYWGTRTDKLIF. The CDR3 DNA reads TGTGCTCTTGGGGAACGGCCTTTAAAGGCGTGGTACTGGGGGACGCGAACCGATAAACTCATCTTT.

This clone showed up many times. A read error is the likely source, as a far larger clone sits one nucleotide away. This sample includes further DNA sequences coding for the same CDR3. In DNA form, the CDR3 reads TGTGCTCTTGGGGAAGGCGCTGGGGCCCGGAGGGGGTACACCGATAAACTCATCTTT. Protein: CALGEGAGARRGYTDKLIF. V and J are TRDV1 and TRDJ1, with a possible D match to TRDD3 (6 bases). The CDR3 is 19 residues long. Trimming stripped 2 bases from V and 0 bases from J, with 22 bases between. The germline V gene has CDR1 TSWWSYY and CDR2 QGS.

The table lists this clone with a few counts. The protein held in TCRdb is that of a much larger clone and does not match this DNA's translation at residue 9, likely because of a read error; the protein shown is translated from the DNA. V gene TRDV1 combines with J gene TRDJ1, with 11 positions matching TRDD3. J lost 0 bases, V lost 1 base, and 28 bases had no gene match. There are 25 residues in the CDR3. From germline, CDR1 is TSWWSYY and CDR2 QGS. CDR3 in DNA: TGTGCTCTTGGGGAACGAAGTATCGGGTACCCCATTGTGGGGGATACGTTCGGGTACACCGATAAACTCATCTTT. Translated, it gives CALGERSIGYPIVGDTFGYTDKLIF.

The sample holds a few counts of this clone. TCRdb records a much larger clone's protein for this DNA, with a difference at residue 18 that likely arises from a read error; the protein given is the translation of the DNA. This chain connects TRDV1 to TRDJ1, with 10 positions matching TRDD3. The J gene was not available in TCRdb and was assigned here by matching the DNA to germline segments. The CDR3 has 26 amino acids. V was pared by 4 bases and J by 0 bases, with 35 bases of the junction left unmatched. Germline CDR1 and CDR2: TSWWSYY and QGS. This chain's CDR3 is CALGVISTSYCFLGDKGFAYTDKLIF. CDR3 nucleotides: TGTGCTCTTGGGGTTATTTCCACCTCCTATTGTTTCCTGGGGGATAAAGGTTTCGCGTACACCGATAAACTCATCTTT.

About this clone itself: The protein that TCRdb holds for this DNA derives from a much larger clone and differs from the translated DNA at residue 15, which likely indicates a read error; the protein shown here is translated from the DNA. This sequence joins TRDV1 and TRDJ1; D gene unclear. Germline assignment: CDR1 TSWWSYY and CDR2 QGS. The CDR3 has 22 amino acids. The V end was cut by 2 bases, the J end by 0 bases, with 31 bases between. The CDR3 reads CALGEMKARMRRFTRYTDKLIF. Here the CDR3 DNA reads TGTGCTCTTGGGGAAATGAAGGCTCGAATGAGGAGATTTACCAGGTACACCGATAAACTCATCTTT.

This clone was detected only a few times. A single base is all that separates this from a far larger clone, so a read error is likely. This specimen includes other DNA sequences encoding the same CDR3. The CDR3 protein is CALGELPRSWGRATGGYPTDKLIF. Here the CDR3 DNA reads TGTGCACTTGGGGAGCTTCCTAGGTCTTGGGGCCGAGCTACTGGGGGATACCCCACCGATAAACTCATCTTT. This sequence joins TRDV1 and TRDJ1, with 12 nucleotides matching TRDD3. CDR3 length: 24 residues. In germline, CDR1 is TSWWSYY, CDR2 QGS.

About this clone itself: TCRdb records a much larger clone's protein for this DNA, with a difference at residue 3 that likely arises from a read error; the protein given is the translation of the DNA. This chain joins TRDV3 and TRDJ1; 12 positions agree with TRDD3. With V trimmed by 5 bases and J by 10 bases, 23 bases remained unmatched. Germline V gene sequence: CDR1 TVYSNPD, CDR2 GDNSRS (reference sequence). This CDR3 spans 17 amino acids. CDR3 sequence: CAHHPPLLWGIRRGLIF. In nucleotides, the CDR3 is TGTGCCCACCACCCCCCTTTACTCTGGGGGATACGCCGGGGACTCATCTTT.